One T cell receptor beta chain is described in this entry. As yet, its antigen is unknown. This record comes from a study of response to subunit inactivated influenza vaccine. Study results and caveats: The authors put forward the suggestion that each seasonal influenza vaccination may bring in only a limited number of new T cells.

TCRdb processed the RT-PCR reads anew with MiXCR; each CDR3 protein has one entry. The sample contains fewer than 400,000 distinct CDR3 sequences, 20% to 25% of which appear only once. This material consisted of PBMCs from blood, taken less than 22 months after vaccination. The clonotype comes from a man between 45 and 75 years old who received an inactivated influenza vaccine.

DNA of the CDR3: TGCGCCAGCAGCTACGGGACAGACGACGAGCAGTACTTC. As protein: CASSYGTDDEQYF. J is TRBJ2-7 and V is TRBV4-3; TRBD1 aligns across 7 bases. CDR1 and CDR2 from the germline V gene are LGHNA and YSLEER. The CDR3 covers 13 residues. V lost 5 bases to trimming and J lost 5 bases; unmatched junction nucleotides: 6.